This T cell receptor beta chain was recovered during a study of cytomegalovirus exposure and HLA in healthy donors. Study details: As released early, the data held roughly 85 million unique TCRs from HLA-typed donors. Study outcomes and limitations: In a later analysis, donors in an Asian-associated ancestry cluster reportedly had fewer N-insertions in productive TCRs than the cohort mean. In most subjects, TCR beta sequences reportedly gave accurate predictions of HLA-A and HLA-B alleles.

This CDR3 is built from 15 residues. Germline CDR1 reads SGHRS; CDR2 reads YFSETQ. Trimming pared 0 bases from V and 2 bases from J, leaving 10 bases between. Both 60 Vbeta primers and 13 Jbeta primers went into the PCR. Repertoires were generated with immunoSEQ multiplex PCR, while TCRdb's copy carries only in-frame clones and drops some. The sample table sets out tens of thousands of clones. With respect to this clone: Its antigen is currently unknown.

The specimen sequenced was PBMCs. The V and J genes are TRBV5-1 and TRBJ2-3, with a tentative D call TRBD1 (5 bases). The sequence was obtained from a female donor in good health and CMV-seropositive. CDR3 protein: CASSLALGPTDTQYF. CDR3 bases: TGCGCCAGCAGCTTGGCGTTGGGGCCCACAGATACGCAGTATTTT.